This T cell receptor (beta chain) was found in a study of technical replicates of blood from a handful of donors (dated by TCRdb to 2015 to 2018). Spanning cysteine to phenylalanine, the CDR3 consists of 15 amino acids. The entry retains the CDR3 DNA only, 45 bases that are in frame from base 1. At the junction V is shortened by 5 bases and J by 11 bases; bases outside the gene matches: 13. CDR1 is given as SGHTA and CDR2 as FQGNSA, both from the germline V gene. Libraries were prepared through the immunoSEQ multiplex PCR assay. The source is immuneACCESS, and TCRdb retained only in-frame sequences with V and J called. Part of the clones is not carried over; for the studies checked, unresolved V genes explain less than half of this, and the remainder is unexplained. The sample contains approximately 97,000 clones, 95% of them found a single time. The ten largest clones take up about 0.36% of the sample.

A remark on this clone: There is no known antigen for this receptor. Per-base quality was not reported, and no clone a single base away is much larger than it.

This receptor was taken from a human donor in good health. Recombination linked TRBV7-2 to TRBJ2-3; 10 central bases correspond to TRBD2. Sequenced sample: T cells isolated from PBMCs. This receptor carries the CDR3 CASSERGLAEGRQYF. The DNA reads TGTGCCAGCAGCGAAAGAGGACTAGCGGAGGGGCGGCAGTATTTT.